Listed below are T cell receptor beta chains from one sample, sequenced in a study of CD8 T cells in ankylosing spondylitis. TCRdb re-derived calls from the 5' RACE reads in MiXCR, one entry per CDR3 protein. In the table there are 200,000 to 250,000 distinct CDR3 sequences, approximately 20% of which are singletons. The source material was blood, either unsorted or a sorted T cell fraction (not recorded which). All receptors derive from a male donor with ankylosing spondylitis. CDR3s include the opening cysteine and the closing phenylalanine or tryptophan. D genes are given only for firm matches. Rows give clone size only sometimes, using once, few, many, or a class for an expanded clone.

j_call,clone_size,d_call,v_call,cdr3_nt,cdr3_aa
TRBJ2-3,.,TRBD1,TRBV2,TGTGCCAGCAGTGGAGACAGGGAAGGGGTTTGGGATACGCAGTATTTT,CASSGDREGVWDTQYF
TRBJ2-2,.,TRBD1,TRBV19,TGTGCCAGTACCCAGGACAGGGGGACCGGGGAGCTGTTTTTT,CASTQDRGTGELFF
TRBJ2-5,.,.,TRBV3-1,TGTGCCAGCAGCCAAGATATAAGCGAGACCCAGTACTTC,CASSQDISETQYF
TRBJ2-7,.,.,TRBV5-6,TGTGCCAGCAGCCTAATGTCGGGGGAGCAGTACTTC,CASSLMSGEQYF
TRBJ1-1,.,.,TRBV4-1,TGCGCCAGCAGCCAAGAAGGTATCTACACTGAAGCTTTCTTT,CASSQEGIYTEAFF
TRBJ1-2,many,TRBD1,TRBV29-1,TGCAGCGTGACAGGGGGGGATACTAACTATGGCTACACCTTC,CSVTGGDTNYGYTF
TRBJ2-7,.,TRBD1,TRBV5-1,TGCGCCAGCAGTGAAAGACCCGGGACAGGGTACGAGCAGTACTTC,CASSERPGTGYEQYF
TRBJ2-1,.,.,TRBV2,TGTGCCAGCAGTGAACTGAACGGATCCTCCTACAATGAGCAGTTCTTC,CASSELNGSSYNEQFF
TRBJ1-1,many,.,TRBV12-3/TRBV12-4,TGTGCCAGCAGTTTGGGGGAGGAAGCTTTCTTT,CASSLGEEAFF
TRBJ2-7,.,.,TRBV27,TGTGCCAGCAGTCAATCTACCGGCTACGAGCAGTACTTC,CASSQSTGYEQYF
TRBJ2-3,.,.,TRBV10-2,TGCGCCAGCAGTGAGGAGGGGGGGGTAGATACGCAGTATTTT,CASSEEGGVDTQYF
TRBJ2-2,.,.,TRBV9,TGTGCCAGCAGCCCCCAGCCGGGGACCGGGGAGCTGTTTTTT,CASSPQPGTGELFF
TRBJ2-3,.,.,TRBV20-1,TGCAGTGCTAGAGCCCAAACGGGGTCGGAGGATACGCAGTATTTT,CSARAQTGSEDTQYF
TRBJ2-7,few,.,TRBV3-1,TGTGCCAGCAGCCAACCGGGACGTCTTGAGGAGCAGTACTTC,CASSQPGRLEEQYF
TRBJ2-5,.,TRBD2,TRBV12-3/TRBV12-4,TGTGCCAGCAGTCCCCGGACTAGCGGGAGAGGTTGGACCCAGTACTTC,CASSPRTSGRGWTQYF
TRBJ2-3,few,TRBD2,TRBV4-2,TGTGCCAGCAGCCAAGATAGCGGGGGGACCACAGATACGCAGTATTTT,CASSQDSGGTTDTQYF
TRBJ2-3,.,.,TRBV9,TGTGCCAGCAGCGGTGACGGGAGATTGACAGATACGCAGTATTTT,CASSGDGRLTDTQYF
TRBJ2-7,many,.,TRBV4-1,TGCGCCAGCAGCCCCAATCCGGTTCTATACGAGCAGTACTTC,CASSPNPVLYEQYF
TRBJ1-1,many,.,TRBV3-1,TGTGCCAGCAGCCATCTGACGGGGGTTACCTCTGAAGCTTTCTTT,CASSHLTGVTSEAFF
TRBJ1-1,many,.,TRBV5-1,TGCGCCAGCAGCACATGGGGCGGTGGCACTGAAGCTTTCTTT,CASSTWGGGTEAFF
TRBJ2-7,once,TRBD1,TRBV20-1,TGCAGTGTCCCGCGGACAGGGGGCCCCTACGAGCAGTACTTC,CSVPRTGGPYEQYF
TRBJ2-3,few,TRBD2,TRBV5-1,TGCGCCAGCAGCTTGCTAGTAGCGGGAGAAGGCACAGATACGCAGTATTTT,CASSLLVAGEGTDTQYF
TRBJ2-5,many,TRBD2,TRBV3-1,TGTGCCAGCAGCCAAGATTGGGCTAGCGGAAACCAAGAGACCCAGTACTTC,CASSQDWASGNQETQYF
TRBJ2-7,.,TRBD1,TRBV29-1,TGCAGCGTGAAGACGGGACAGGGATACGAGCAGTACTTC,CSVKTGQGYEQYF
TRBJ1-2,once,TRBD1,TRBV27,TGTGCCAGCAGTTTCGGGACAGGGAGTGGCTACACCTTC,CASSFGTGSGYTF
TRBJ1-1,few,.,TRBV27,TGTGCCAGCAGTTACGGGCTTGGGGGCACTGAAGCTTTCTTT,CASSYGLGGTEAFF
TRBJ2-3,.,.,TRBV2,TGTGCCAGCAGTGTCGGTACCACAGATACGCAGTATTTT,CASSVGTTDTQYF
TRBJ2-7,.,TRBD1,TRBV7-9,TGTGCCAGCAGCTTAACGGGACAGGGGAGCGAGCAGTACTTC,CASSLTGQGSEQYF